The 7 T cell receptor beta chains in this list originate from one sample, sequenced in a study of T-cell reconstitution after alpha-beta-depleted transplantation in children. Researchers prepared the TCRbeta library using unique molecular identifiers, the study reports. TCRdb ran MiXCR on the PCR reads and lists one entry per CDR3 protein. The data hold 330,000 or so distinct CDR3 sequences, with about 9.3% observed a single time. The input for sequencing was PBMCs from the stem cell graft donor, taken from the stem cell graft. The receptor source for this set is a human donor who donated a stem cell graft to a child with acute lymphoblastic leukemia.

The table lists this clonotype with a few counts. The chain has TRBV3-1 and TRBJ1-4; the D is unclear. V was clipped by 0 bases and J by 7 bases, with 6 bases between them. Germline assignment: CDR1 LGHDT and CDR2 YNNKEL (reference sequence). The CDR3 has 13 amino acids. As DNA, the CDR3 is TGTGCCAGCAGCCAAGAGCGCGGTGAAAAACTGTTTTTT. It encodes CASSQERGEKLFF.

V usage is TRBV29-1 and J usage is TRBJ2-1; no clear D gene. The V and J ends lost 7 bases and 1 base respectively, with 11 bases between them. CDR3 length equals 13 residues. Germline values: CDR1 SQVTM, CDR2 ANQGSEA. The CDR3 bases are TGCAGCGAAACAAGTGCGTCCTACAATGAGCAGTTCTTC. It translates to CSETSASYNEQFF.

This clonotype showed up just a few times. The rearrangement links TRBV7-2 to TRBJ1-4, with unresolved D. The V end lost 5 bases, the J end lost 4 bases, and 17 bases lay between the germline ends. The germline gives CDR1 SGHTA, CDR2 FQGNSA. The CDR3 has 16 amino acids. The CDR3 DNA follows: TGTGCCAGCAGCCCCCAAGGGATTAGCGGTAATGAAAAACTGTTTTTT. Its protein is CASSPQGISGNEKLFF.

The chain carries TRBV11-2 and TRBJ2-5; TRBD2 agrees at 8 bases. The CDR3 extends over 14 amino acids. J gave up 7 bases and V 5 bases, and 9 bases lay outside the gene matches. The germline CDR1 and CDR2 sequences are SGHAT and FQNNGV. This chain's CDR3 is CASSLILAGGTQYF. The DNA of the CDR3 is TGTGCCAGCAGCCTAATCCTAGCGGGCGGGACCCAGTACTTC. The full variable domain, completed using reference TRBV11-2 and TRBJ2-5, is EAGVAQSPRYKIIEKRQSVAFWCNPISGHATLYWYQQILGQGPKLLIQFQNNGVVDDSQLPKDRFSAERLKGVDSTLKIQPAKLEDSAVYLCASSLILAGGTQYFGPGTRLLVL.

This clonotype was found a few times. The rearrangement joins TRBV5-6 to TRBJ2-5; D is ambiguous. CDR1 is SGHDT and CDR2 is YYEEEE in the germline V gene. V lost 0 bases and J lost 1, with 7 bases in between. The CDR3 sequence is 14 residues long. CDR3: CASSLVSPQETQYF. CDR3 DNA: TGTGCCAGCAGCTTGGTCAGCCCCCAAGAGACCCAGTACTTC.

This clonotype was detected a few times. In DNA form, the CDR3 reads TGTGCCAGCAGCCAAGAAGTAGGACTAGCGGGAGGGAGCACAGATACGCAGTATTTT. Protein: CASSQEVGLAGGSTDTQYF. The chain joins TRBV4-2 to TRBJ2-3, with 15 bases that match TRBD2. The germline V gene encodes CDR1 LGHNA and CDR2 YNFKEQ. This CDR3 has 19 amino acids. Unmatched junction bases numbered 4, after V lost 0 bases and J lost 0 bases.

The chain combines TRBV27 with TRBJ2-7; TRBD2 aligns across 11 bases. CDR1 is MNHEY, CDR2 SMNVEV, per germline (reference sequence). V shed 2 bases and J 2 bases; nucleotides not matched to a gene: 2. The CDR3 has 15 amino acids. The CDR3 here is CASSLVSGRAYEQYF. DNA for the CDR3: TGTGCCAGCAGTTTAGTTAGCGGGAGGGCCTACGAGCAGTACTTC.